A selection of T cell receptor beta chains follows, all from one sample in a study of identical twins. TCRdb used MiXCR to reprocess the 5' RACE reads, holding one entry per CDR3 protein. The data contain hundreds of thousands of distinct CDR3 sequences, 5.5% to 7.5% of them singletons. Sequenced material: naive T cells sorted from blood. Receptors originate from a man in his late teens or twenties in good health. Both conserved end residues are part of each CDR3. Each record gives: J gene, D gene, V gene, clone size, CDR3 DNA, CDR3 protein. D genes are given only for firm matches. Expanded clones get a size class; other rows say once, few or many, or leave the size out.

>TRBJ1-2|TRBD1|TRBV11-2|-
TGTGCCAGCAGCTTTTTCCCCTCCGCCCAGGGGGTCGGTGGCTACACCTTC
CASSFFPSAQGVGGYTF
>TRBJ2-5|TRBD2|TRBV27|-
TGTGCCAGCAGTAACGTAGCGGGAGAGACCCAGTACTTC
CASSNVAGETQYF
>TRBJ2-1|-|TRBV7-8|many
TGTGCCAGCAGCCCAACCGGGACTCCGAATGAGCAGTTCTTC
CASSPTGTPNEQFF
>TRBJ2-3|TRBD2|TRBV5-1|few
TGCGCCAGCAGCTTGCAGCGGGGGGAAGATACGCAGTATTTT
CASSLQRGEDTQYF
>TRBJ1-1|TRBD1|TRBV29-1|many
TGCAGCGTTCGTCAGGGGGGCACTGAAGCTTTCTTT
CSVRQGGTEAFF
>TRBJ2-3|-|TRBV20-1|-
TGCAGTGCTCAGGGGTCCCACATGACTATTACCAATACGCAGTATTTT
CSAQGSHMTITNTQYF
>TRBJ2-2|-|TRBV12-3/TRBV12-4|-
TGTGCCAGCAGTTTCTCCTCAGGGGCGGGCACCGGGGAGCTGTTTTTT
CASSFSSGAGTGELFF
>TRBJ2-1|TRBD2|TRBV5-1|many
TGCGCCAGCAGCTTGTCTAGCGGGAGGGGTGACAATGAGCAGTTCTTC
CASSLSSGRGDNEQFF
>TRBJ2-2|-|TRBV24-1|many
TGTGCCACCAGTGATTTGGCGGCGGGGAAGGCAAACACCGGGGAGCTGTTTTTT
CATSDLAAGKANTGELFF
>TRBJ2-2|-|TRBV14|few
TGTGCCAGCAGCCAAACAACAACAGCGAACACCGGGGAGCTGTTTTTT
CASSQTTTANTGELFF
>TRBJ1-1|-|TRBV11-2|-
TGTGCCAGCACTCCCGGCAGAGGCGAAAGGGTCGAAGCTTTCTTT
CASTPGRGERVEAFF
>TRBJ2-3|TRBD2|TRBV29-1|many
TGCAGCGCTGACGGACTAGCGGGAAGCACAGATACGCAGTATTTT
CSADGLAGSTDTQYF
>TRBJ1-2|-|TRBV24-1|many
TGTGCCACCAGTGCGGACTTTAATTACGGCTACACCTTC
CATSADFNYGYTF
>TRBJ1-6|-|TRBV7-2|few
TGTGCCAGCAGCCCCGACGGTTATTCACCCCTCCACTTT
CASSPDGYSPLHF
>TRBJ2-7|-|TRBV14|many
TGTGCCAGCAGCCAGATAACCACGGGACCCTCTCACGAGCAGTACTTC
CASSQITTGPSHEQYF
>TRBJ2-5|TRBD2|TRBV11-2|few
TGTGCCAGCAGCTCGACTAGCGGACAATCGTGGGAGACCCAGTACTTC
CASSSTSGQSWETQYF
>TRBJ2-7|-|TRBV3-1|-
TGTGCCAGCAGCCAAGACAGGGGATGGAACTACGAGCAGTACTTC
CASSQDRGWNYEQYF
>TRBJ1-6|-|TRBV6-5|many
TGTGCCAGCAGTTACGTGCACAGCTCCTATAATTCACCCCTCCACTTT
CASSYVHSSYNSPLHF
>TRBJ2-4|-|TRBV28|many
TGTGCCAGCAGTTTAGGAGGGAACAAAAACATTCAGTACTTC
CASSLGGNKNIQYF
>TRBJ2-2|-|TRBV6-5|many
TGTGCCAGCAGTTACGATCAGGGTTCCGGGGAGCTGTTTTTT
CASSYDQGSGELFF
>TRBJ1-6|-|TRBV12-3/TRBV12-4|many
TGTGCCAGCAGGGATTGGGCCTCCTATAATTCACCCCTCCACTTT
CASRDWASYNSPLHF
>TRBJ2-1|-|TRBV7-9|many
TGTGCCAGCAGTTCGGGACTCAATGAGCAGTTCTTC
CASSSGLNEQFF
>TRBJ2-7|-|TRBV5-1|many
TGCGCCAGCAGTAGGGACGACTCCTACGAGCAGTACTTC
CASSRDDSYEQYF
>TRBJ2-2|TRBD2|TRBV10-3|many
TGTGCCATCAGTTCCGGGACTAGCACCGGGGAGCTGTTTTTT
CAISSGTSTGELFF
>TRBJ2-1|-|TRBV7-6|few
TGTGCCAGCAGCCCGGGCCCAGGCGGTCGTCTGGGGGAGCAGTTCTTC
CASSPGPGGRLGEQFF
>TRBJ1-1|TRBD1|TRBV7-8|few
TGTGCCAGCAGCCCGGCTTACAGGGGCGCCACTGAAGCTTTCTTT
CASSPAYRGATEAFF
>TRBJ2-1|-|TRBV16|-
TGTGCCAGCAGCCAATCGCTAGGGAGCTCCTACGAGCAGTTCTTC
CASSQSLGSSYEQFF
>TRBJ1-1|-|TRBV30|few
TGTGCCTGGAGTCCAAACCCCAGAGGTACTGAAGCTTTCTTT
CAWSPNPRGTEAFF
>TRBJ2-5|-|TRBV7-2|many
TGTGCCAGCAGCCGGTACCAAGAGACCCAGTACTTC
CASSRYQETQYF
>TRBJ2-5|-|TRBV7-9|-
TGTGCCAGCAGCGCACGGACACCAGAACCCAAAGAGACCCAGTACTTC
CASSARTPEPKETQYF
>TRBJ2-3|TRBD2|TRBV7-6|few
TGTGCCAGCAGCTCAAAAGCCCCTAGCGGGAGGGCCGGCACGCAGTATTTT
CASSSKAPSGRAGTQYF
>TRBJ2-3|TRBD1|TRBV29-1|many
TGCAGCGTCTTGCGAGGGACAGGGCAGACAGATACGCAGTATTTT
CSVLRGTGQTDTQYF
>TRBJ2-1|-|TRBV6-1|few
TGTGCCAGCAGGCCCGACACGATTTACAATGAGCAGTTCTTC
CASRPDTIYNEQFF
>TRBJ2-2|-|TRBV20-1|many
TGCAGTGCTAGGGACTATACCTCTAACACCGGGGAGCTGTTTTTT
CSARDYTSNTGELFF
>TRBJ2-3|TRBD2|TRBV4-2|many
TGTGCCAGCAGCAACGGGACTAGCGGGAGTTGGGATACGCAGTATTTT
CASSNGTSGSWDTQYF
>TRBJ2-1|TRBD2|TRBV28|many
TGTGCCAGCAGTTCACAGCCTTGGACTAGCGCTAACAATGAGCAGTTCTTC
CASSSQPWTSANNEQFF
>TRBJ2-3|-|TRBV12-3/TRBV12-4|many
TGTGCCAGCAGGTCGGGAGATACGCAGTATTTT
CASRSGDTQYF
>TRBJ2-1|-|TRBV20-1|many
TGCAGTGCTAGAGATTACGAATTTTCCTACAATGAGCAGTTCTTC
CSARDYEFSYNEQFF
>TRBJ2-5|-|TRBV5-1|once
TGCGCCAGCAGCTTGGTCCCAGGTGCTCAAGAGACCCAGTACTTC
CASSLVPGAQETQYF
>TRBJ2-3|-|TRBV12-3/TRBV12-4|many
TGTGCCAGCAGCCTGCGCTTCGATACGCAGTATTTT
CASSLRFDTQYF
>TRBJ1-2|-|TRBV20-1|few
TGCAGTGCTAGACAACGGACGGTTAACTATGGCTACACCTTC
CSARQRTVNYGYTF
>TRBJ2-3|-|TRBV7-9|many
TGTGCCAGCGCAACTAGCCGAGATACGCAGTATTTT
CASATSRDTQYF
>TRBJ2-7|-|TRBV25-1|few
TGTGCCAGCAGTGATTGGGACGGCCCCTACGAGCAGTACTTC
CASSDWDGPYEQYF
>TRBJ2-3|-|TRBV24-1|many
TGTGCCACCAGTGACGAAGGGGGGGGCACAGATACGCAGTATTTT
CATSDEGGGTDTQYF
>TRBJ1-2|-|TRBV19|few
TGTGCCAGTAGTATCCCCGGCGGGGGAGCGAACTATGGCTACACCTTC
CASSIPGGGANYGYTF
>TRBJ2-3|-|TRBV15|many
TGTGCCACCAGCAAGTTTTCAGATACGCAGTATTTT
CATSKFSDTQYF
>TRBJ1-5|-|TRBV6-1|few
TGTGCCAGCAGTGTAAACAGGGAGAGCAATCAGCCCCAGCATTTT
CASSVNRESNQPQHF
>TRBJ2-2|TRBD2|TRBV6-1|many
TGTGCCAGCTGCCCTATAGCGGGACGAACCGGGGAGCTGTTTTTT
CASCPIAGRTGELFF
>TRBJ2-5|TRBD2|TRBV12-3/TRBV12-4|many
TGTGCCAGCAGTCCGACTAGCGGGGGTCAAACCCAGTACTTC
CASSPTSGGQTQYF
>TRBJ2-3|-|TRBV7-3|few
TGTGCCAGCAGCTTAGTGCGTTCTAGCACAGATACGCAGTATTTT
CASSLVRSSTDTQYF
>TRBJ2-1|TRBD1|TRBV7-9|-
TGTGCCAGCAGCCACGGGACAGGGGGCTACAATGAGCAGTTCTTC
CASSHGTGGYNEQFF
>TRBJ2-7|TRBD2|TRBV5-4|many
TGTGCCAGCAGCTACATAGCGGGAGGCCCCTACGAGCAGTACTTC
CASSYIAGGPYEQYF
>TRBJ2-2|-|TRBV4-3|-
TGCGCCAGCAGCCAAGATCAGAGGGATACCGGGGAGCTGTTTTTT
CASSQDQRDTGELFF
>TRBJ2-3|-|TRBV29-1|few
TGCAGCGTTGAAGGAGGGCAGGGGGGACCAGATACGCAGTATTTT
CSVEGGQGGPDTQYF
>TRBJ1-2|TRBD1|TRBV10-3|few
TGTGCCACAACCGGGACAGGGTTCCTGAATGGCTACACCTTC
CATTGTGFLNGYTF
>TRBJ1-5|-|TRBV20-1|many
TGCAGTGCCACCCTAAGCAATCAGCCCCAGCATTTT
CSATLSNQPQHF
>TRBJ2-1|TRBD1|TRBV15|many
TGTGCCACCAGCAGAGATTTACTGTCCGGACAGGGAAATGAGCAGTTCTTC
CATSRDLLSGQGNEQFF
>TRBJ1-2|-|TRBV4-2|-
TGTGCCAGCAGCCAGGAAGGGATAGACGGCTACACCTTC
CASSQEGIDGYTF